Each of the 24 T cell receptor beta chains below was sequenced from the same sample in a study of T cells after yellow fever vaccination (dated 2019 in TCRdb). Per the publication, the treatment or condition label means: live attenuated yellow fever vaccine strain. The protocol used for the library was 5' RACE. These reads were obtained on an Illumina HiSeq 2500. The public reads were reanalyzed by TCRdb: fastp trimming at Q25, MiXCR alignment, in-frame beta chains only. When rows share a CDR3 protein, they turn into one entry using the most common DNA and genes. This sample lists more than 450,000 distinct CDR3 sequences; about a fifth were detected once. The leading ten clones occupy roughly a sixth of the sample. The material was PBMCs, obtained roughly 23 days after the first yellow fever vaccination. The source is a young man who received the YFV17D yellow fever vaccine.

This clonotype has more than one count but fewer than ten. The rearrangement links TRBV12-3 or TRBV12-4 to TRBJ1-2; D is unresolved. The V and J ends lost 3 bases and 3 bases respectively, with 11 bases between them. The CDR3 is made up of 14 amino acids. CDR3 loop: CASSFNPEYYGYTF. In nucleotides, the CDR3 is TGTGCCAGCAGTTTTAATCCAGAGTACTATGGCTACACCTTC.

This clonotype has a handful of counts. The chain couples TRBV20-1 to TRBJ1-5; tentatively, D is TRBD1 (6 bases). The V end lost 4 bases, the J end lost 4 bases, and 14 bases lay between the germline ends. The CDR3 spans 14 residues. The germline gives CDR1 DFQATT, CDR2 SNEGSKA (reference sequence). CDR3 sequence: CSATWTAPNQPQHF. CDR3 DNA: TGCAGTGCTACCTGGACAGCTCCGAATCAGCCCCAGCATTTT.

The CDR3 nucleotides read TGTGCCAGTAGTATCTGGGCTAGCGGGGGACACACGGGCAATGAGCAGTTCTTC. It encodes CASSIWASGGHTGNEQFF. V usage is TRBV19 and J usage is TRBJ2-1, with 10 bases lining up with TRBD2. This CDR3 is built from 18 residues. Germline-derived CDR1 and CDR2 are LNHDA and SQIVND (reference sequence). Germline trimming cut 3 bases from V and 6 bases from J; bases unmatched to any gene: 14.

This clonotype has a handful of counts. V and J are TRBV5-1 and TRBJ1-1; D is uncertain. This CDR3 is built from 14 residues. V was trimmed by 4 bases and J by 3 bases, leaving 13 bases between them. CDR1 is SGHRS, CDR2 YFSETQ, per germline. The CDR3 sequence: CASSKGVLDTEAFF. In DNA form, the CDR3 reads TGCGCCAGCAGCAAGGGTGTCTTGGACACTGAAGCTTTCTTT.

This clonotype was observed a handful of times. The chain carries TRBV29-1 and TRBJ2-1; D gene ambiguous. CDR1 and CDR2 from the germline V gene are SQVTM and ANQGSEA. V lost 3 bases and J 4 bases, leaving 7 bases between the germline ends. The CDR3 is 12 residues long. CDR3 sequence: CSVDLTYNEQFF. CDR3 nucleotide sequence: TGCAGCGTTGATTTGACTTACAATGAGCAGTTCTTC.

The chain combines TRBV7-9 with TRBJ1-3; TRBD1 matches at 7 bases. The V segment lost 7 bases and the J segment 2 bases; nucleotides outside the gene matches: 5. This CDR3 is 14 amino acids long. The germline gives CDR1 SEHNR, CDR2 FQNEAQ (reference sequence). In nucleotides, the CDR3 is TGTGCCAGCAAACCCGGGACAGCTGGAAACACCATATATTTT. This gives the protein CASKPGTAGNTIYF.

This rearrangement joins TRBV3-1 to TRBJ1-5; the D gene is possibly TRBD1 (6 bases). This CDR3 has 15 residues. Germline V lookup: CDR1 LGHDT, CDR2 YNNKEL (reference sequence). The ends were cut back, 1 base at V and 6 bases at J, with 13 bases in the middle. The CDR3 spells CASSQAGEDTQPQHF. In DNA form, the CDR3 reads TGTGCCAGCAGCCAAGCAGGGGAGGACACTCAGCCCCAGCATTTT. Together with reference TRBV3-1 and TRBJ1-5, the CDR3 gives the full variable domain: DTAVSQTPKYLVTQMGNDKSIKCEQNLGHDTMYWYKQDSKKFLKIMFSYNNKELIINETVPNRFSPKSPDKAHLNLHINSLELGDSAVYFCASSQAGEDTQPQHFGDGTRLSIL.

V and J are TRBV19 and TRBJ2-7; TRBD2 aligns across 7 bases. The CDR3 is made up of 15 amino acids. J gave up 4 bases and V 1 base, and 7 bases lay outside the gene matches. Germline V gene sequence: CDR1 LNHDA, CDR2 SQIVND (reference sequence). The CDR3 sequence is CASSIATGGAYEQYV. Written as DNA, the CDR3 is TGTGCCAGTAGTATAGCCACGGGGGGAGCGTACGAGCAGTACGTC.

The J gene is TRBJ1-5, the V gene TRBV30; a weak D match, TRBD1 (5 bases). The V end lost 0 bases, the J end lost 7 bases, and 10 bases lay between the germline ends. Per germline, CDR1 GTSNPN and CDR2 SVGIG (reference sequence). The CDR3 contains 13 residues. The CDR3 coding sequence is TGTGCCTGGAGTGTACGGGACGGCCAGCCCCAGCATTTT. Its protein is CAWSVRDGQPQHF.

This clonotype was seen more than once but under ten times. The chain combines TRBV5-1 with TRBJ2-3; unclear D gene. The CDR3 totals 12 residues. Per germline, CDR1 SGHRS and CDR2 YFSETQ. The V end lost 9 bases, the J end lost 2 bases, and 10 bases lay between the germline ends. CDR3 nucleotide sequence: TGCGCCACCCCCAGACCCACAGATACGCAGTATTTT. It encodes CATPRPTDTQYF. Full variable domain (rest looked up from reference TRBV5-1 and TRBJ2-3): KAGVTQTPRYLIKTRGQQVTLSCSPISGHRSVSWYQQTPGQGLQFLFEYFSETQRNKGNFPGRFSGRQFSNSRSEMNVSTLELGDSALYLCATPRPTDTQYFGPGTRLTVL.

This rearrangement joins TRBV5-6 to TRBJ1-5; D is uncertain. V was pared by 5 bases and J by 0 bases, with 12 bases between. This CDR3 is 15 amino acids long. Germline V gene data show CDR1 as SGHDT and CDR2 as YYEEEE. The CDR3 DNA follows: TGTGCCAGCAGTGGGTGGGGAAATAGCAATCAGCCCCAGCATTTT. Its protein is CASSGWGNSNQPQHF.

Ten or more counts support this clonotype. V is TRBV5-1 and J is TRBJ2-5; possibly TRBD2 for D (5 bases). Trimming stripped 4 bases from V and 2 bases from J, with 12 bases between. This CDR3 has 14 amino acids. Germline CDR1 is SGHRS and CDR2 is YFSETQ. CDR3 DNA sequence: TGCGCCAGCAGCCGCGGACTCCTACAAGAGACCCAGTACTTC. Protein sequence: CASSRGLLQETQYF. Full variable domain (rest looked up from reference TRBV5-1 and TRBJ2-5): KAGVTQTPRYLIKTRGQQVTLSCSPISGHRSVSWYQQTPGQGLQFLFEYFSETQRNKGNFPGRFSGRQFSNSRSEMNVSTLELGDSALYLCASSRGLLQETQYFGPGTRLLVL.

This clonotype was seen a handful of times. The chain carries TRBV29-1 and TRBJ2-1, with 9 bases aligning to TRBD1. Germline trimming cut 4 bases from V and 4 bases from J; bases unmatched to any gene: 11. The CDR3 consists of 16 residues. Germline V gene lookup returns CDR1 SQVTM and CDR2 ANQGSEA. CDR3 sequence (DNA): TGCAGCGTTGCAGCCCGGGACAGGGCGTATTACAATGAGCAGTTCTTC. Its protein product is CSVAARDRAYYNEQFF.

Many counts were recorded for this clonotype. This chain links TRBV5-1 with TRBJ2-1, with 9 bases aligning to TRBD2. J lost 5 bases, V lost 3 bases, and 3 bases had no gene match. Germline V CDR1 and CDR2: SGHRS, YFSETQ. The CDR3 runs 14 residues. The CDR3 sequence is CASSYLAGDNEQFF. In DNA, the CDR3 is TGCGCCAGCAGCTACTTAGCGGGGGACAATGAGCAGTTCTTC.

This sequence joins TRBV20-1 and TRBJ2-5, with TRBD1 matching 11 bases. Per germline, CDR1 DFQATT and CDR2 SNEGSKA (reference sequence). This CDR3 is built from 14 residues. The trim removed 4 bases at V and 5 bases at J, leaving 6 bases unmatched. DNA for the CDR3: TGCAGTGCTAACCGGGACAGGGGGTATGAGACCCAGTACTTC. It specifies CSANRDRGYETQYF.

In this sample, this clonotype turned up many times. The chain employs TRBV4-3 and TRBJ2-1; D is ambiguous. Germline CDR1 is LGHNA and CDR2 is YSLEER. This CDR3 comprises 13 residues. V lost 0 bases, J lost 9 bases, and 9 bases lay in between. The CDR3 spells CASSQEVWSEQFF. Here the CDR3 DNA reads TGCGCCAGCAGCCAAGAAGTTTGGAGTGAGCAGTTCTTC.

The rearrangement links TRBV7-9 to TRBJ1-1; D call uncertain. Trimming pared 4 bases from V and 10 bases from J, leaving 13 bases between. Germline loops: CDR1 SEHNR, CDR2 FQNEAQ (reference sequence). The CDR3 sequence is 12 residues long. The CDR3 sequence is CASSSTRTPAFF. The CDR3 coding sequence is TGTGCCAGCAGCTCTACAAGGACCCCAGCTTTCTTT.

The chain links TRBV5-6 to TRBJ1-2, with D maybe TRBD1 (6 bases). The V end lost 4 bases, the J end lost 4 bases, and 14 bases lay between the germline ends. The CDR3 consists of 14 residues. CDR1 is SGHDT and CDR2 is YYEEEE in the germline V gene. CDR3 loop: CASSQGHRVYGYTF. CDR3 sequence (DNA): TGTGCCAGCAGCCAGGGGCACAGGGTCTATGGCTACACCTTC.

This chain connects TRBV29-1 to TRBJ1-4; 9 positions agree with TRBD1. CDR1 and CDR2 (germline): SQVTM, ANQGSEA. The CDR3 has 13 amino acids. The J segment lost 5 bases and the V segment lost 7 bases, leaving 5 bases of the junction unmatched. CDR3 residues: CSATGTGNEKLFF. The CDR3 region has the DNA TGCAGCGCCACCGGGACAGGGAATGAAAAACTGTTTTTT.

The chain has TRBV12-3 or TRBV12-4 and TRBJ2-3; D might be TRBD1 or TRBD2, each matching 6 bases. V lost 2 bases to trimming and J lost 1 base, with 10 bases between them. The CDR3 length is 15 residues. CDR3 amino acids: CASSLWGAGTDTQYF. CDR3 nucleotide sequence: TGTGCCAGCAGTTTATGGGGGGCCGGCACAGATACGCAGTATTTT.

The chain carries TRBV6-2 or TRBV6-3 and TRBJ2-1; 9 bases match TRBD2. CDR3 length: 14 amino acids. Germline CDR1 MNHEY, CDR2 SVGEGT. V lost 8 bases and J lost 6; bases outside the gene matches: 8. The CDR3 DNA sequence: TGTGCCAGCTCCGGCGGGGGGGCGTTCAATGAGCAGTTCTTC. It encodes CASSGGGAFNEQFF.

The sample holds many counts of this clonotype. Here the CDR3 reads CATRVVGLARDEQFF. The CDR3, as DNA: TGTGCCACTAGGGTAGTAGGGCTAGCGCGTGATGAGCAGTTCTTC. The chain recombines TRBV5-4 with TRBJ2-1, with a possible D match to TRBD2 (6 bases). Per the germline V gene, CDR1 is SGHNT and CDR2 is YYREEE (reference sequence). V lost 9 bases and J 8 bases, leaving 24 bases between the germline ends. The CDR3 is 15 amino acids.

This clonotype was detected only a few times. The chain is built from TRBV28 and TRBJ2-6, with D perhaps TRBD2 (5 bases). CDR1 MDHEN and CDR2 SYDVKM come from the germline V gene. The V and J ends lost 5 bases and 3 bases respectively, with 17 bases between them. CDR3 length equals 17 residues. Here the CDR3 DNA reads TGTGCCAGCAGTCTCGGTCGGCACGGGGTTGGGGCCAACGTCCTGACTTTC. Protein product: CASSLGRHGVGANVLTF. Full variable domain (outside the CDR3, taken from reference TRBV28 and TRBJ2-6): DVKVTQSSRYLVKRTGEKVFLECVQDMDHENMFWYRQDPGLGLRLIYFSYDVKMKEKGDIPEGYSVSREKKERFSLILESASTNQTSMYLCASSLGRHGVGANVLTFGAGSRLTVL.

This clonotype was seen a handful of times. This chain uses TRBV7-8 with TRBJ2-1; D perhaps matches TRBD2 (6 bases). CDR1 is SGHVS and CDR2 is FQNEAQ in the germline V gene. Trimming shortened V by 1 base and J by 1 base, and 8 bases separated the two germline ends. The CDR3 has 15 amino acids. This chain's CDR3 is CASSLEGLSYNEQFF. CDR3 sequence (DNA): TGTGCCAGCAGCTTAGAGGGACTGTCCTACAATGAGCAGTTCTTC.